This note documents a single T cell receptor beta chain sequence. Its antigen is not known. Since a much larger clone is just one base distant, this may be a read error. The use of a sample-barcoded 5' primer and a J-beta primer mix characterized a second PCR of about 6 to 11 cycles. TCRdb ran MiXCR on the 5' RACE reads and lists one entry per CDR3 protein. The sample lists 650,000 to 700,000 distinct CDR3 sequences, 45% to 60% seen once, with about 13% in the top ten. Peripheral blood, roughly 11 milliliters per donor, was collected. This sample is drawn from a study of blood T cells in healthy people across ages. Study context: Per every two T cells, about one barcoded beta molecule was captured by template switching.

The study's findings and limits: TCR beta diversity per million T cells fell roughly linearly with age. The long-lived group displayed more naive CD4+ cells, plus higher diversity, than the aged donors did.

CDR1 is DFQATT and CDR2 is SNEGSKA in the germline V gene (reference sequence). Trimming took 4 bases from V and 13 from J, leaving 23 bases between them. The CDR3 loop spans 15 amino acids. This sequence was found in a woman older than 75 in good health. The source material was blood. The chain combines TRBV20-1 with TRBJ1-6, with D possibly TRBD1 on 5 matching bases. CDR3 residues: CSATSAGTAFWPLHF. CDR3 coding DNA: TGCAGTGCTACTTCCGCCGGGACGGCGTTCTGGCCCCTCCACTTT.